What follows are 5 T cell receptor beta chains derived from one specimen sequenced in a study of technical replicates of blood from a handful of donors. Libraries were prepared by immunoSEQ multiplex PCR; TCRdb keeps only in-frame clonotypes and omits some of them. The sample carries about 54,000 clones, 85% to 95% recorded once. The sample was T cells isolated from PBMCs. These receptors all stem from a human donor in good health.

The V gene is TRBV7-9, the J gene TRBJ1-1, with 7 bases matching TRBD1. The germline V gene has CDR1 SEHNR and CDR2 FQNEAQ (reference sequence). The CDR3 has 11 amino acids. With V trimmed by 10 bases and J by 7 bases, 6 bases remained unmatched. CDR3 protein: CAIPRTGEAFF. In nucleotides, the CDR3 is TGTGCCATCCCTAGGACAGGTGAAGCTTTCTTT.

The V and J genes are TRBV6-5 and TRBJ2-2, with 15 bases lining up with TRBD2. The CDR3 is made up of 15 amino acids. The germline V gene encodes CDR1 MNHEY and CDR2 SVGAGI. V lost 5 bases to trimming and J lost 6 bases; unmatched junction nucleotides: 1. CDR3 coding DNA: TGTGCCAGCAGTAGGACTAGCGGGGGGGCCGGGGAGCTGTTTTTT. Encoded protein: CASSRTSGGAGELFF.

The chain employs TRBV29-1 and TRBJ1-2; perhaps TRBD1 as D (5 bases). The germline V gene encodes CDR1 SQVTM and CDR2 ANQGSEA. Trimming removed 3 bases from V and 8 bases from J, with 13 bases in between. The CDR3 has 12 amino acids. Written as DNA, the CDR3 is TGCAGCGTTGACAGGGATTACGTAGGCTACACCTTC. Its translation is CSVDRDYVGYTF.

J is TRBJ1-1 and V is TRBV5-1; 12 nucleotides align to TRBD1. The V gene end was trimmed by 3 bases and the J gene end by 0 bases; junction bases not matched to a gene: 9. Germline loops: CDR1 SGHRS, CDR2 YFSETQ. The CDR3 spans 18 residues. The CDR3 bases are TGCGCCAGCAGCTGGGACAGGGGGCGCACCCCCTTGAACACTGAAGCTTTCTTT. Translating gives CASSWDRGRTPLNTEAFF. The variable domain in full, with the rest retrieved from reference TRBV5-1 and TRBJ1-1, is KAGVTQTPRYLIKTRGQQVTLSCSPISGHRSVSWYQQTPGQGLQFLFEYFSETQRNKGNFPGRFSGRQFSNSRSEMNVSTLELGDSALYLCASSWDRGRTPLNTEAFFGQGTRLTVV.

This chain joins TRBV11-2 and TRBJ2-5; 7 bases are a match to TRBD2. Trimming removed 3 bases from V and 5 bases from J; junction bases left unmatched: 15. CDR3 length: 17 residues. The V gene's germline CDR1 is SGHAT and CDR2 FQNNGV. The DNA of the CDR3 is TGTGCCAGCAGCTTCCCAACTAGCGTCGAAAGGGGTGAGACCCAGTACTTC. Translated: CASSFPTSVERGETQYF. The whole variable domain, remainder taken from reference TRBV11-2 and TRBJ2-5, is EAGVAQSPRYKIIEKRQSVAFWCNPISGHATLYWYQQILGQGPKLLIQFQNNGVVDDSQLPKDRFSAERLKGVDSTLKIQPAKLEDSAVYLCASSFPTSVERGETQYFGPGTRLLVL.